The 7 T cell receptor beta chains listed next were all sequenced from one sample in a study of blood T cell repertoires in COVID-19. Profiling relied on immunoSEQ multiplex PCR, and the TCRdb table lists in-frame clones only, not all of them. Here the sample spans hundreds of thousands of clones, 65% to 90% being singletons. The sample consisted of PBMCs or T cells enriched from blood (not recorded which). The receptors were sampled from a man aged 35-49 years who had recovered from COVID-19.

The V and J genes are TRBV6-5 and TRBJ2-5, with 8 bases fitting TRBD1. This CDR3 is 13 amino acids long. V was clipped by 6 bases and J by 4 bases; unmatched bases: 4. Germline V lookup: CDR1 MNHEY, CDR2 SVGAGI. The chain's CDR3 is CASRRQGSETQYF. As DNA, the CDR3 is TGTGCCAGCAGGCGACAGGGGTCAGAGACCCAGTACTTC.

The chain uses TRBV27 and TRBJ1-2, with TRBD1 identical over 9 bases. Germline CDR1 and CDR2: MNHEY and SMNVEV (reference sequence). This CDR3 is built from 15 residues. Losses at the gene ends were 6 bases for V and 10 bases for J; bases not matched to a gene: 15. This CDR3 reads CASSNHRGTGTHYTF. As DNA, the CDR3 is TGTGCCAGCAGCAACCACCGCGGGACAGGGACCCACTACACCTTC.

The V gene is TRBV7-3, the J gene TRBJ2-3, with TRBD1 matching 8 bases. V trimming: 2 bases; J trimming: 0 bases; junction bases outside the gene matches: 16. Germline V lookup: CDR1 SGHTA, CDR2 FQGTGA. CDR3 length: 20 residues. CDR3 in DNA: TGTGCCAGCAGCTTAGTTACGGCCCAGGGGGCTAGGGGTAGCACAGATACGCAGTATTTT. Its protein product is CASSLVTAQGARGSTDTQYF.

The rearrangement links TRBV5-1 to TRBJ1-6, with a tentative D call TRBD1 (6 bases). This CDR3 has 16 amino acids. Trimming shortened V by 0 bases and J by 7 bases, and 14 bases separated the two germline ends. Looked up from germline, CDR1 is SGHRS and CDR2 is YFSETQ. CDR3 region: CASSLVAGAGNSPLHF. As DNA, the CDR3 is TGCGCCAGCAGCTTGGTAGCAGGGGCAGGCAATTCACCCCTCCACTTT.

The rearrangement uses TRBV11-2 and TRBJ2-1; 12 nucleotides agree with TRBD2. Germline loops: CDR1 SGHAT, CDR2 FQNNGV. Trimming took 2 bases from V and 9 from J; bases not matched to a gene: 2. This CDR3 has 14 residues. Written as DNA, the CDR3 is TGTGCCAGCAGCTTACTAGCGGGAGGGCCTGAGCAGTTCTTC. Protein sequence: CASSLLAGGPEQFF. Using reference TRBV11-2 and TRBJ2-1 for the parts outside the CDR3, the full variable domain is EAGVAQSPRYKIIEKRQSVAFWCNPISGHATLYWYQQILGQGPKLLIQFQNNGVVDDSQLPKDRFSAERLKGVDSTLKIQPAKLEDSAVYLCASSLLAGGPEQFFGPGTRLTVL.

V gene TRBV10-2 combines with J gene TRBJ2-3, with TRBD2 identical over 11 bases. V was pared by 6 bases and J by 4 bases, with 9 bases of the junction left unmatched. CDR3 length: 16 residues. Germline CDR1 WSHSY, CDR2 SAAADI. CDR3 residues: CASSGPGLAAPDTQYF. CDR3 DNA: TGCGCCAGCAGCGGACCGGGACTAGCGGCCCCAGATACGCAGTATTTT.

The chain joins TRBV18 to TRBJ1-6; 11 bases are shared with TRBD1. V lost 2 bases and J lost 7; bases outside the gene matches: 7. CDR3 length: 17 amino acids. CDR1 KGHSH and CDR2 LQKENI come from the germline V gene. This CDR3 is CASSPMGGTGGNSPLHF. The CDR3 DNA reads TGTGCCAGCTCACCAATGGGCGGGACAGGGGGGAATTCACCCCTCCACTTT.